A selection of T cell receptor beta chains follows, all from one sample in a study of cytomegalovirus exposure and HLA in healthy donors. Method: immunoSEQ multiplex PCR; TCRdb's copy keeps in-frame clones and lacks some. Its clone listing holds 150,000 or so clones. The sample consisted of PBMCs. These receptors all come from a woman aged 60-70 years in good health and CMV-seronegative. The CDR3 runs from the conserved cysteine through the conserved F or W. A D gene is named only where the DNA matches it firmly.

V gene: TRBV7-9; J gene: TRBJ2-7; D gene: -; CDR3 DNA: TGTGCCAGCTCGAGCGGGCCCTACGAGCAGTACTTC; CDR3 protein: CASSSGPYEQYF
V gene: TRBV14; J gene: TRBJ2-1; D gene: -; CDR3 DNA: TGTGCCAGCAGCCTTCTAGCGAGTCACAATGAGCAGTTCTTC; CDR3 protein: CASSLLASHNEQFF
V gene: TRBV7-9; J gene: TRBJ2-1; D gene: -; CDR3 DNA: TGTGCCAGCAGCTCCCCGGGTCGGGATGAGCAGTTCTTC; CDR3 protein: CASSSPGRDEQFF
V gene: TRBV14; J gene: TRBJ2-7; D gene: TRBD1; CDR3 DNA: TGTGCCAGCAGCCCTTATTTCCTCCGGGACAGGGGCAACGAGCAGTACTTC; CDR3 protein: CASSPYFLRDRGNEQYF
V gene: TRBV4-3; J gene: TRBJ2-3; D gene: -; CDR3 DNA: TGCGCCAGCAGCCAGCCTTACCCGGGACTTTGGGTAGACACAGATACGCAGTATTTT; CDR3 protein: CASSQPYPGLWVDTDTQYF
V gene: TRBV27; J gene: TRBJ2-7; D gene: -; CDR3 DNA: TGTGCCAGCAGCCTTAGCCCCAATTACGAGCAGTACTTC; CDR3 protein: CASSLSPNYEQYF
V gene: TRBV5-1; J gene: TRBJ2-3; D gene: TRBD2; CDR3 DNA: TGCGCCAGCAGCTTGGGACTAGCGGGGGGGCGCTCAGATACGCAGTATTTT; CDR3 protein: CASSLGLAGGRSDTQYF
V gene: TRBV28; J gene: TRBJ2-7; D gene: -; CDR3 DNA: TGTGCCAGCAACGAGTTCTCCTACGAGCAGTACTTC; CDR3 protein: CASNEFSYEQYF
V gene: TRBV29-1; J gene: TRBJ1-2; D gene: TRBD1; CDR3 DNA: TGCAGCGTTGAGACAGGGTCCGATGGCTACACCTTC; CDR3 protein: CSVETGSDGYTF
V gene: TRBV7-2; J gene: TRBJ1-4; D gene: -; CDR3 DNA: TGTGCCAGCAGCTGGTCAGCGACTTCTGAAAAACTGTTTTTT; CDR3 protein: CASSWSATSEKLFF
V gene: TRBV30; J gene: TRBJ1-4; D gene: TRBD1; CDR3 DNA: TGTGCCTGGAGTTACTTTCCGGGACAGGGGGCAGGTGAAAAACTGTTTTTT; CDR3 protein: CAWSYFPGQGAGEKLFF
V gene: TRBV7-3; J gene: TRBJ1-1; D gene: -; CDR3 DNA: TGTGCCAGCAGCTCCCTTAGTGGGAACACTGAAGCTTTCTTT; CDR3 protein: CASSSLSGNTEAFF
V gene: TRBV5-1; J gene: TRBJ2-1; D gene: -; CDR3 DNA: TGCGCCAGCAGCTTTGAGATTTCGAATGAGCAGTTCTTC; CDR3 protein: CASSFEISNEQFF
V gene: TRBV9; J gene: TRBJ2-7; D gene: TRBD2; CDR3 DNA: TGTGCCAGCAGCCCCGGACTAGCGGCCTCCTACGAGCAGTACTTC; CDR3 protein: CASSPGLAASYEQYF
V gene: TRBV29-1; J gene: TRBJ2-7; D gene: -; CDR3 DNA: TGCAGCGTTGAGGGCACCGGGACAAACTACGAGCAGTACTTC; CDR3 protein: CSVEGTGTNYEQYF
V gene: TRBV5-1; J gene: TRBJ1-2; D gene: TRBD1; CDR3 DNA: TGCGCCAGCGAAGTTGGACAGGGGGCTGGCTACACCTTC; CDR3 protein: CASEVGQGAGYTF
V gene: TRBV11-2; J gene: TRBJ2-1; D gene: -; CDR3 DNA: TGTGCCAGCAGCTCCCTAGGGGCCTACAATGAGCAGTTCTTC; CDR3 protein: CASSSLGAYNEQFF
V gene: TRBV11-2; J gene: TRBJ2-5; D gene: -; CDR3 DNA: TGTGCCAGCAGCTTGTCTATGCAGGGGTTGGGAGAGACCCAGTACTTC; CDR3 protein: CASSLSMQGLGETQYF
V gene: TRBV7-3; J gene: TRBJ2-1; D gene: -; CDR3 DNA: TGTGCCAGCAGCTTAGGGGGGAGCAGACGAATGAATGAGCAGTTCTTC; CDR3 protein: CASSLGGSRRMNEQFF
V gene: TRBV9; J gene: TRBJ2-7; D gene: -; CDR3 DNA: TGTGCCAGCAGCGACGGTGTCGCCTACGAGCAGTACTTC; CDR3 protein: CASSDGVAYEQYF
V gene: TRBV5-5; J gene: TRBJ1-2; D gene: -; CDR3 DNA: TGTGCCAGCAGCTTGTGGGAGGACTCTGGCTACACCTTC; CDR3 protein: CASSLWEDSGYTF
V gene: TRBV7-6; J gene: TRBJ2-3; D gene: TRBD1; CDR3 DNA: TGTGCCAGCAGCTCCCCCGAGGGGGCCGTCACAGATACGCAGTATTTT; CDR3 protein: CASSSPEGAVTDTQYF
V gene: TRBV19; J gene: TRBJ1-5; D gene: TRBD1; CDR3 DNA: TGTGCCAGTAGTACCAGGGGGGCACGGGAGCAGCCCCAGCATTTT; CDR3 protein: CASSTRGAREQPQHF
V gene: TRBV9; J gene: TRBJ2-5; D gene: TRBD2; CDR3 DNA: TGTGCCAGCAGCGTCGGGACTAGCGGGGAGACCCAGTACTTC; CDR3 protein: CASSVGTSGETQYF
V gene: TRBV7-7; J gene: TRBJ2-7; D gene: TRBD2; CDR3 DNA: TGTGCCAGCAGTCTGACTAGCGGGAGGTCCTCCTACGAGCAGTACTTC; CDR3 protein: CASSLTSGRSSYEQYF
V gene: TRBV10-3; J gene: TRBJ1-2; D gene: -; CDR3 DNA: TGTGCCATCAGTGAAACGGGGGGCTCGGGTGGCTACACCTTC; CDR3 protein: CAISETGGSGGYTF